This record looks at one TCR beta chain sequence and its context. This sample is drawn from a study of blood T cell repertoires in COVID-19. The CDR3 is made up of 14 amino acids. Trimming took off 1 base at V and 7 bases at J, with 11 bases between the two ends. In germline, CDR1 is KGHSH, CDR2 LQKENI. Repertoires were generated with immunoSEQ multiplex PCR, while TCRdb's copy carries only in-frame clones and drops some. The profile shows 200,000 to 250,000 clones, over 80% of them singletons. The sequence was collected from a man younger than 45 with COVID-19, enrolled during active disease. The specimen was peripheral blood. The rearrangement joins TRBV18 to TRBJ2-1, with D possibly being TRBD1 (5 bases). The CDR3 is CASSPQGLANEQFF. DNA of the CDR3: TGTGCCAGCTCACCACAGGGGTTGGCGAATGAGCAGTTCTTC.